The 20 T cell receptor beta chains reported below all come from one sample, sequenced in a study of CXCR3-negative and CXCR3-positive naive CD8 T cells. All TRB cDNA libraries came from 5' RACE performed with UMI labels. TCRdb reprocessed the 5' RACE reads and reports one entry per CDR3 protein, with no DNA. This table lists fewer than 90,000 distinct CDR3 sequences. The sequencing input was naive CXCR3- CD8+ T cells from blood. Documented subset: CD45RO-CCR7+CD27+CD95- naive CD8+ T cells lacking CXCR3 (TNR3-). These receptors were obtained from a human donor in good health. Some clones in this sample may be carry-over from other donors' samples.

This chain links TRBV29-1 with TRBJ2-7; TCRdb's D call of TRBD1 is untestable without DNA. Germline V gene data show CDR1 as SQVTM and CDR2 as ANQGSEA. This CDR3 has 12 residues. The CDR3 sequence: CSVLAGDYEQYF.

The V and J genes are TRBV4-1 and TRBJ2-2; TCRdb's D gene call, TRBD2, goes unchecked for lack of DNA. There are 16 residues in the CDR3. Germline CDR1 and CDR2: MGHRA and YSYEKL. The CDR3 sequence is CASSHPSGGNTGELFF.

The chain links TRBV27 to TRBJ2-1. Germline V CDR1 and CDR2: MNHEY, SMNVEV (reference sequence). This CDR3 contains 15 residues. This CDR3 is CASSLTGNSYNEQFF.

V is TRBV28 and J is TRBJ2-2. Looked up from germline, CDR1 is MDHEN and CDR2 is SYDVKM. This CDR3 contains 13 residues. The CDR3 sequence: CASSLAGPGELFF.

This chain links TRBV2 with TRBJ2-7. Germline values: CDR1 SNHLY, CDR2 FYNNEI. This CDR3 has 15 residues. CDR3 loop: CASSEGQGFSYEQYF.

The chain is built from TRBV29-1 and TRBJ2-7; TCRdb reports TRBD1, a call that lacks DNA to check it against. Germline V gene data show CDR1 as SQVTM and CDR2 as ANQGSEA. There are 11 residues in the CDR3. The CDR3 loop reads CSVKAGGEQYF.

V usage is TRBV7-9 and J usage is TRBJ2-7; TCRdb calls TRBD1, which cannot be checked without DNA. CDR1 and CDR2 (germline): SEHNR, FQNEAQ (reference sequence). The CDR3 sequence is 13 residues long. This CDR3 is CASSAPGAYEQYF.

The rearrangement links TRBV7-6 to TRBJ2-7; as DNA is missing, the TRBD1 call by TCRdb cannot be tested. The CDR3 contains 14 residues. Germline loops: CDR1 SGHVS, CDR2 FNYEAQ. Here the CDR3 reads CASSPMDRGHEQYF. Full variable domain (rest looked up from reference TRBV7-6 and TRBJ2-7): GAGVSQSPRYKVTKRGQDVALRCDPISGHVSLYWYRQALGQGPEFLTYFNYEAQQDKSGLPNDRFSAERPEGSISTLTIQRTEQRDSAMYRCASSPMDRGHEQYFGPGTRLTVT.

The genes are TRBV29-1 and TRBJ2-3; TCRdb picks TRBD2, but there is no DNA to check that call. Germline CDR1 is SQVTM and CDR2 is ANQGSEA. This CDR3 contains 19 residues. CDR3 region: CSVVPLAGGSFGRSNTQYF.

This sequence joins TRBV3-1 and TRBJ2-1; TCRdb outputs TRBD1, but without DNA this stays unchecked. The CDR3 is made up of 13 amino acids. Germline V gives CDR1 LGHDT, CDR2 YNNKEL (reference sequence). The CDR3 region is CASSPPFSNEQFF.

The CDR3 loop reads CASSIGVYNEQFF. The V gene is TRBV19, the J gene TRBJ2-1. From germline, CDR1 is LNHDA and CDR2 SQIVND (reference sequence). The CDR3 sequence is 13 residues long.

The chain combines TRBV7-9 with TRBJ2-5; TCRdb's D gene call, TRBD1, goes unchecked for lack of DNA. The CDR3 runs to 11 residues. Per germline, CDR1 SEHNR and CDR2 FQNEAQ (reference sequence). CDR3 amino acids: CASSWTGDQYF.

The V and J genes are TRBV29-1 and TRBJ2-1; TCRdb lists TRBD1, though no DNA is available to test this call. The CDR3 totals 12 residues. CDR1 and CDR2 (germline): SQVTM, ANQGSEA. The CDR3 protein is CSSPGSRDEQFF.

The chain is built from TRBV15 and TRBJ2-7; TCRdb's D call, TRBD1, is unchecked because there is no DNA. The CDR3 spans 16 residues. Germline values: CDR1 LNHNV, CDR2 YYDKDF (reference sequence). CDR3 sequence: CATSRDPGAGFHEQYF.

The chain uses TRBV29-1 and TRBJ2-7; absent DNA, TCRdb's TRBD1 call cannot be checked. There are 14 residues in the CDR3. CDR1 SQVTM and CDR2 ANQGSEA come from the germline V gene. The CDR3 reads CSVLTPGQDPGQYF.

The genes are TRBV12-3 or TRBV12-4 and TRBJ2-1; checking the TCRdb D call of TRBD2 is not possible without DNA. The CDR3 loop spans 17 amino acids. CDR3 sequence: CASRPPLPGLTNNEQFF.

V gene TRBV5-1 combines with J gene TRBJ2-1; TCRdb's D call, TRBD2, is unchecked because there is no DNA. The germline V gene has CDR1 SGHRS and CDR2 YFSETQ. The CDR3 is 15 amino acids. The CDR3 region is CASSLVGGGINEQFF.

The genes are TRBV20-1 and TRBJ2-2; TCRdb names TRBD2, which stays unverified in the absence of DNA. This CDR3 is built from 16 residues. Per the germline V gene, CDR1 is DFQATT and CDR2 is SNEGSKA (reference sequence). The CDR3 is CSARDETSGHTGELFF.

The CDR3 protein is CSAPEWGAIGETQYF. V gene TRBV20-1 combines with J gene TRBJ2-5; TCRdb names TRBD1, which stays unverified in the absence of DNA. The germline V gene has CDR1 DFQATT and CDR2 SNEGSKA (reference sequence). The CDR3 extends over 15 amino acids.

V gene TRBV5-1 combines with J gene TRBJ2-3; no DNA is available, so the TRBD2 call from TCRdb remains unchecked. The CDR3 has 16 amino acids. CDR1 and CDR2 (germline): SGHRS, YFSETQ. The CDR3 sequence is CASSSSGGASTDTQYF.